These 21 T cell receptor beta chains were sequenced from one sample in a study of human T cells and chemical hapten exposure. TCRdb re-derived calls from the RACE reads in MiXCR, one entry per CDR3 protein. The sample shows over 300,000 distinct CDR3 sequences, roughly 5% of them seen only once. Time point described: pre-sensitization, week 0. Noted treatment: therapeutic diphenylcyclopropenone sensitization with weekly scalp DPC. The starting material was whole blood, obtained in connection with sensitization to the hapten diphenylcyclopropenone (DPC). Receptor source: a woman aged 50 to 60 with alopecia areata. Some clones in this sample may be carry-over from other donors' samples.

This clonotype was seen ten or more times. The chain carries TRBV7-2 and TRBJ2-5, with D maybe TRBD2 (6 bases). Germline V CDR1 and CDR2: SGHTA, FQGNSA. V was clipped by 1 base and J by 5 bases, with 8 bases between them. The CDR3 is made up of 13 amino acids. CDR3 in amino acids: CASSLGGRETQYF. As DNA, the CDR3 is TGTGCCAGCAGCTTAGGAGGGAGGGAGACCCAGTACTTC.

This sequence joins TRBV6-2 or TRBV6-3 and TRBJ1-2; 8 nucleotides align to TRBD1. Per the germline V gene, CDR1 is MNHEY and CDR2 is SVGEGT. CDR3 length: 15 residues. Unmatched junction bases numbered 14, after V lost 6 bases and J lost 8 bases. The CDR3 protein is CASSPTRTGPAGYTF. The CDR3 nucleotides are TGTGCCAGCAGCCCCACCCGGACAGGGCCTGCGGGCTACACCTTC.

This clonotype has just a few counts. The chain combines TRBV6-1 with TRBJ2-1; 12 bases fit TRBD1. Per the germline V gene, CDR1 is MNHNS and CDR2 is SASEGT. This CDR3 is 16 amino acids long. Losses at the gene ends were 7 bases for V and 8 bases for J; bases not matched to a gene: 12. The CDR3 protein is CASTPRVGQGADEQFF. The CDR3 bases are TGTGCCAGCACCCCAAGGGTGGGACAGGGGGCCGATGAGCAGTTCTTC.

This clonotype was seen repeatedly, ten times or more. This sequence joins TRBV20-1 and TRBJ1-1, with 8 bases identical to TRBD1. V shed 1 base and J 9 bases; nucleotides not matched to a gene: 7. Germline V CDR1 and CDR2: DFQATT, SNEGSKA (reference sequence). The CDR3 is made up of 13 amino acids. The CDR3 reads CSARGVGTGQAFF. The CDR3 coding sequence is TGCAGTGCTAGAGGGGTAGGGACAGGCCAAGCTTTCTTT.

This clonotype has more than one count but fewer than ten. The chain joins TRBV27 to TRBJ1-4, with 8 positions matching TRBD1. The V segment lost 5 bases and the J segment 8 bases; nucleotides outside the gene matches: 7. The V gene's germline CDR1 is MNHEY and CDR2 SMNVEV (reference sequence). CDR3 size: 14 residues. The DNA of the CDR3 is TGTGCCAGCAGTCGACAGGGGCGGGAGGAAAAACTGTTTTTT. The encoded protein is CASSRQGREEKLFF.

J is TRBJ2-2 and V is TRBV11-2, with unresolved D. CDR1 SGHAT and CDR2 FQNNGV come from the germline V gene. The germline V and J ends were trimmed by 1 base and 4 bases, with 13 bases remaining between them. The CDR3 is 16 amino acids. The CDR3 DNA is TGTGCCAGCAGCTTAGCCCGTTGGGGTGCCACCGGGGAGCTGTTTTTT. Translating gives CASSLARWGATGELFF.

This clonotype was counted many times. The V call is TRBV6-6, the J call TRBJ1-4, with a tentative D call TRBD1 (5 bases). Trimming left V 4 bases short and J 6 bases short, with 12 bases between. The CDR3 spans 14 residues. CDR1 and CDR2 from the germline V gene are MNHNY and SVGAGI (reference sequence). The CDR3 sequence: CASSSPDKDEKLFF. CDR3 sequence (DNA): TGTGCCAGCAGTTCTCCGGACAAGGATGAAAAACTGTTTTTT.

At least ten counts were recorded for this clonotype. The CDR3 loop is CSVWEGQAYEQYF. The CDR3 nucleotides are TGCAGCGTTTGGGAGGGACAGGCCTACGAGCAGTACTTC. The chain employs TRBV29-1 and TRBJ2-7; D perhaps matches TRBD1 (8 bases). CDR1 is SQVTM, CDR2 ANQGSEA, per germline. V lost 5 bases and J lost 2, with 13 bases in between. The CDR3 contains 13 residues.

In this sample, this clonotype turned up many times. The chain uses TRBV20-1 and TRBJ2-3; the D is unclear. This CDR3 contains 14 residues. Germline CDR1 DFQATT, CDR2 SNEGSKA (reference sequence). V was clipped by 0 bases and J by 3 bases, with 10 bases between them. In DNA form, the CDR3 reads TGCAGTGCTAGAGATTCGGCAAGAACAGATACGCAGTATTTT. Amino acids: CSARDSARTDTQYF.

This clonotype has only a few counts. V gene TRBV9 combines with J gene TRBJ2-7, with D unresolved. Trimming stripped 0 bases from V and 6 bases from J, with 10 bases between. CDR1 and CDR2 from the germline V gene are SGDLS and YYNGEE. The CDR3 has 13 residues. CDR3 DNA: TGTGCCAGCAGCGTAGGGCAAGCGAGCGAGCAGTACTTC. Translation: CASSVGQASEQYF.

This clonotype was detected many times. The rearrangement uses TRBV15 and TRBJ2-1; 8 bases line up with TRBD2. The CDR3 loop spans 17 amino acids. V shed 0 bases, J shed 5 bases, and the junction held 9 bases outside the gene matches. CDR1 LNHNV and CDR2 YYDKDF come from the germline V gene (reference sequence). Written as DNA, the CDR3 is TGTGCCACCAGCAGAGATTGGACTAGCTCCAAAAACAATGAGCAGTTCTTC. Translating it yields CATSRDWTSSKNNEQFF.

This clonotype was seen a few times. The chain couples TRBV12-3 or TRBV12-4 to TRBJ1-4; D is unresolved. V was cut by 5 bases and J by 6 bases, with 13 bases left in between. The CDR3 runs to 14 residues. Written as DNA, the CDR3 is TGTGCCAGCAGTCCATCGGGAGCTGATGAAAAACTGTTTTTT. Protein: CASSPSGADEKLFF.

This clonotype was seen at least ten times. V usage is TRBV6-2 or TRBV6-3 and J usage is TRBJ2-7; 8 bases are a match to TRBD1. CDR1 and CDR2 (germline): MNHEY, SVGEGT. J gave up 2 bases and V 2 bases, and 5 bases lay outside the gene matches. The CDR3 covers 15 residues. The CDR3 here is CASSYLDRDTYEQYF. In nucleotides, the CDR3 is TGTGCCAGCAGTTACCTGGACAGGGACACCTACGAGCAGTACTTC.

The rearrangement links TRBV15 to TRBJ2-6; weak D call: TRBD2 (5 bases). The CDR3 has 18 residues. The germline V gene encodes CDR1 LNHNV and CDR2 YYDKDF (reference sequence). V dropped 1 base and J dropped 0 bases, with 13 bases sitting between them. This CDR3 reads CATSRVRGSPSGANVLTF. DNA for the CDR3: TGTGCCACCAGCAGAGTTCGGGGTTCCCCCTCTGGGGCCAACGTCCTGACTTTC.

This chain connects TRBV9 to TRBJ2-7, with D perhaps TRBD1 (6 bases). The CDR3 covers 16 residues. Germline lookup yields CDR1 SGDLS and CDR2 YYNGEE. V dropped 0 bases and J dropped 0 bases, with 13 bases sitting between them. CDR3 coding DNA: TGTGCCAGCAGCGTAGGGGGACAAGCTAGCTCCTACGAGCAGTACTTC. It codes for CASSVGGQASSYEQYF.

This clonotype occurred a few times. This rearrangement joins TRBV11-3 to TRBJ2-1; tentative D call: TRBD2 (5 bases). Germline CDR1 reads SGHNT; CDR2 reads YENEEA. V lost 5 bases, J lost 6 bases, and 14 bases lay in between. There are 14 residues in the CDR3. The DNA for the CDR3 is TGTGCCAGCAGCCGTGAGGGCAGGTTCAATGAGCAGTTCTTC. Residues: CASSREGRFNEQFF.

Ten or more counts support this clonotype. The chain combines TRBV20-1 with TRBJ2-3; TRBD2 aligns across 10 bases. V shed 1 base and J 4 bases; nucleotides not matched to a gene: 5. Germline V gives CDR1 DFQATT, CDR2 SNEGSKA (reference sequence). The CDR3 extends over 15 amino acids. The CDR3 is CSARVGSGRADTQYF. DNA for the CDR3: TGCAGTGCTAGAGTGGGCAGCGGGAGGGCAGATACGCAGTATTTT.

The table lists this clonotype with a few counts. The chain combines TRBV29-1 with TRBJ2-1; perhaps TRBD2 as D (5 bases). Trimming took 4 bases from V and 10 from J, leaving 23 bases between them. The CDR3 contains 15 residues. Germline CDR1 is SQVTM and CDR2 is ANQGSEA. In DNA form, the CDR3 reads TGCAGCGTTGCCTACCGGGGTAAGACGAAGCAGGAGCAGTTCTTC. It is translated as CSVAYRGKTKQEQFF.

The chain carries TRBV5-4 and TRBJ1-1; maybe TRBD1 (5 bases). Germline CDR1 and CDR2: SGHNT and YYREEE (reference sequence). The CDR3 has 15 amino acids. Deletions cut 4 bases from V and 2 bases from J, with 15 bases between. The chain's CDR3 is CASSGVGAKNTEAFF. The DNA for the CDR3 is TGTGCCAGCAGCGGAGTAGGGGCAAAAAACACTGAAGCTTTCTTT.

Note on this clonotype: A read error may be the cause here, since a much bigger clone is one base away. The chain carries TRBV5-1 and TRBJ1-4; D ambiguous. Looked up from germline, CDR1 is SGHRS and CDR2 is YFSETQ. The CDR3 contains 15 residues. The CDR3 region is CASSFSSPTNEKLSF. CDR3 nucleotide sequence: TGCGCCAGCAGCTTCTCGTCCCCAACTAATGAAAAACTGTCTTTT.

In this sample, this clonotype turned up many times. J is TRBJ2-7 and V is TRBV20-1; D is perhaps TRBD2 (5 bases). The V end was cut by 3 bases, the J end by 6 bases, with 18 bases between. Looked up from germline, CDR1 is DFQATT and CDR2 is SNEGSKA (reference sequence). CDR3 length: 14 residues. The CDR3 here is CSARAAASSGEQYF. The DNA of the CDR3 is TGCAGTGCTAGGGCAGCGGCCTCCTCCGGCGAGCAGTACTTC.